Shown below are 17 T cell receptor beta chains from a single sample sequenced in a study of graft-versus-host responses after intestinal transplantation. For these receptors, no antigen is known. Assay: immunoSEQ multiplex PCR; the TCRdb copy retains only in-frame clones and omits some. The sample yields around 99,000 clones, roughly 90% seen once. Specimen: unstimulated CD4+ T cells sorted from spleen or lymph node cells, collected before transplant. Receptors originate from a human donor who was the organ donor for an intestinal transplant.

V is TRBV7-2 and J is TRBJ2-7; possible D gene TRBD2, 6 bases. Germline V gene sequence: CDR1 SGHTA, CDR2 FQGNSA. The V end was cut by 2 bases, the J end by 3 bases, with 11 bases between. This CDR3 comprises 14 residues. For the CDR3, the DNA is TGTGCCAGCAGCTTATACGGTAGCGGCTACGAGCAGTACTTC. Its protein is CASSLYGSGYEQYF.

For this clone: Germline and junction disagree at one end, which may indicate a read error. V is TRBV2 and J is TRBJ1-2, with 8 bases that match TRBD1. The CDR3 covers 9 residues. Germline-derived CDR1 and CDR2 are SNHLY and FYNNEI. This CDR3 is CASSEGQAF. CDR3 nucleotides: TGTGCCAGCAGTGAGGGACAGGCCTTC.

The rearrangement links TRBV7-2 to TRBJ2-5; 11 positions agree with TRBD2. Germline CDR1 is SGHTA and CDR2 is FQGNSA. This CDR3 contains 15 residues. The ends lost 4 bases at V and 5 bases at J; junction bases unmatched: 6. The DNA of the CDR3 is TGTGCCAGCAGCTCGGGACTAGCGGACATGGAGACCCAGTACTTC. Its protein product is CASSSGLADMETQYF.

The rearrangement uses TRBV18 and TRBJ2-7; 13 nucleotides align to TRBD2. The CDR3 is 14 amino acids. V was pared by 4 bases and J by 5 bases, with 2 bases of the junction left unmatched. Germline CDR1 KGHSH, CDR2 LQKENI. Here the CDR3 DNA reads TGTGCCAGCTCACGCGGACTAGCGGGAGACGAGCAGTACTTC. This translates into CASSRGLAGDEQYF.

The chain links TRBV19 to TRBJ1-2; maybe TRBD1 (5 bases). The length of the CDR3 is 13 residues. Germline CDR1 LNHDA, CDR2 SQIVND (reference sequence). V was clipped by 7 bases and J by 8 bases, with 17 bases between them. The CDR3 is CASILVGTQGYTF. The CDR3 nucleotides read TGTGCCAGTATTTTGGTTGGGACGCAGGGCTACACCTTC.

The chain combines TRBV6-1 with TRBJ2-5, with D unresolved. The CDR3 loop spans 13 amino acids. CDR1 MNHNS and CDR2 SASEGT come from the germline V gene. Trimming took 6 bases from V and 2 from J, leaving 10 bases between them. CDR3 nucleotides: TGTGCCAGCAGGAGACATGGTCAAGAGACCCAGTACTTC. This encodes CASRRHGQETQYF.

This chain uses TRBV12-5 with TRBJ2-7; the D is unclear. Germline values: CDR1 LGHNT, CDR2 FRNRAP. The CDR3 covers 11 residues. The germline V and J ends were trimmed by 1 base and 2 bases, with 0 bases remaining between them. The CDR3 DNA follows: TGTGCTAGTGGTTTGGCCTACGAGCAGTACTTC. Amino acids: CASGLAYEQYF.

DNA of the CDR3: TGTGCCAGCAGCTTTCTTACCTCCTCCTACAATGAGCAGTTCTTC. It encodes CASSFLTSSYNEQFF. The chain combines TRBV11-3 with TRBJ2-1; D not certain. The germline gives CDR1 SGHNT, CDR2 YENEEA. The CDR3 is 15 amino acids. V lost 3 bases and J 0 bases, leaving 9 bases between the germline ends.

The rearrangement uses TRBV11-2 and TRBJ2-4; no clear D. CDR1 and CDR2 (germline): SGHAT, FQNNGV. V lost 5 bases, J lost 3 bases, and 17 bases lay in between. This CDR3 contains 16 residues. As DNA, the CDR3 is TGTGCCAGCAGCCAGGCCTCACCTGGATACAAAAACATTCAGTACTTC. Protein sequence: CASSQASPGYKNIQYF.

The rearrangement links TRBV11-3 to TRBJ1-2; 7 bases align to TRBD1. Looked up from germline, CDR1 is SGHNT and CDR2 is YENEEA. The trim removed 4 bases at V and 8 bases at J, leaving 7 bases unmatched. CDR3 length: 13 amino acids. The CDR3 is CASSSFGTAGYTF. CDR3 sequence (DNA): TGTGCCAGCAGCTCTTTCGGGACAGCAGGCTACACCTTC.

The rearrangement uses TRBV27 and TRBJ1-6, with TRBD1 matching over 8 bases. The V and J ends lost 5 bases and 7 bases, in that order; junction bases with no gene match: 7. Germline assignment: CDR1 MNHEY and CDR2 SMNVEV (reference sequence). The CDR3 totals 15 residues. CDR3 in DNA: TGTGCCAGCAGTCCCCGGGACAGGACGAATTCACCCCTCCACTTT. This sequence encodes CASSPRDRTNSPLHF.

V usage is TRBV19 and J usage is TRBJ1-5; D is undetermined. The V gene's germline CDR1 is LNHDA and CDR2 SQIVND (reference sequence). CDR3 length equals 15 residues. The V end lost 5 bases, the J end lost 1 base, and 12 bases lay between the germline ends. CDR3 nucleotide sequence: TGTGCCAGTAGTCCACGTTATGGGAGCAATCAGCCCCAGCATTTT. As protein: CASSPRYGSNQPQHF.

CDR3 sequence: CASSSPLTGGNGELFF. The CDR3 coding sequence is TGTGCCAGCAGCTCTCCGTTAACAGGGGGCAACGGGGAGCTGTTTTTT. The chain uses TRBV7-9 and TRBJ2-2; TRBD1 matches 9 bases. This CDR3 contains 16 residues. The V segment lost 4 bases and the J segment 7 bases; nucleotides outside the gene matches: 10. Germline CDR1 is SEHNR and CDR2 is FQNEAQ (reference sequence).

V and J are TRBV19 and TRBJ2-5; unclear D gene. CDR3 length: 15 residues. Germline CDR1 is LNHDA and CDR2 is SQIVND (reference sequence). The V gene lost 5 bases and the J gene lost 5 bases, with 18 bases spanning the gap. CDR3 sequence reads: CASSASGLGPETQYF. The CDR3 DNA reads TGTGCCAGTAGTGCCTCCGGGCTCGGGCCGGAGACCCAGTACTTC.

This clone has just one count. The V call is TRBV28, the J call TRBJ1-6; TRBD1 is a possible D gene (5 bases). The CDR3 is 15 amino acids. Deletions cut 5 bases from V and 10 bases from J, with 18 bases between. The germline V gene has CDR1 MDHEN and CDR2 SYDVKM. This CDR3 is CASSTSGAAGSPLHF. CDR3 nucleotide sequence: TGTGCCAGCAGTACATCCGGGGCCGCAGGGTCACCCCTCCACTTT.

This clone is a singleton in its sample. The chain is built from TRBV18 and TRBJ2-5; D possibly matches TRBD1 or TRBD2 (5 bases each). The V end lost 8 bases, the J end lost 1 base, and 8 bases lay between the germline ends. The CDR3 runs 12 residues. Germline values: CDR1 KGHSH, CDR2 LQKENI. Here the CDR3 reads CASTGTQETQYF. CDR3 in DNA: TGTGCCAGCACCGGGACCCAAGAGACCCAGTACTTC.

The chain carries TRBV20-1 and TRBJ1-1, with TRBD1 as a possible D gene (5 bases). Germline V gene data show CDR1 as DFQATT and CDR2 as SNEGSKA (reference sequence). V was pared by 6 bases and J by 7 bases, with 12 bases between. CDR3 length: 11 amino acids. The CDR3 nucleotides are TGCAGTGCCCGGAGAAGGGGTGAAGCTTTCTTT. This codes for CSARRRGEAFF.